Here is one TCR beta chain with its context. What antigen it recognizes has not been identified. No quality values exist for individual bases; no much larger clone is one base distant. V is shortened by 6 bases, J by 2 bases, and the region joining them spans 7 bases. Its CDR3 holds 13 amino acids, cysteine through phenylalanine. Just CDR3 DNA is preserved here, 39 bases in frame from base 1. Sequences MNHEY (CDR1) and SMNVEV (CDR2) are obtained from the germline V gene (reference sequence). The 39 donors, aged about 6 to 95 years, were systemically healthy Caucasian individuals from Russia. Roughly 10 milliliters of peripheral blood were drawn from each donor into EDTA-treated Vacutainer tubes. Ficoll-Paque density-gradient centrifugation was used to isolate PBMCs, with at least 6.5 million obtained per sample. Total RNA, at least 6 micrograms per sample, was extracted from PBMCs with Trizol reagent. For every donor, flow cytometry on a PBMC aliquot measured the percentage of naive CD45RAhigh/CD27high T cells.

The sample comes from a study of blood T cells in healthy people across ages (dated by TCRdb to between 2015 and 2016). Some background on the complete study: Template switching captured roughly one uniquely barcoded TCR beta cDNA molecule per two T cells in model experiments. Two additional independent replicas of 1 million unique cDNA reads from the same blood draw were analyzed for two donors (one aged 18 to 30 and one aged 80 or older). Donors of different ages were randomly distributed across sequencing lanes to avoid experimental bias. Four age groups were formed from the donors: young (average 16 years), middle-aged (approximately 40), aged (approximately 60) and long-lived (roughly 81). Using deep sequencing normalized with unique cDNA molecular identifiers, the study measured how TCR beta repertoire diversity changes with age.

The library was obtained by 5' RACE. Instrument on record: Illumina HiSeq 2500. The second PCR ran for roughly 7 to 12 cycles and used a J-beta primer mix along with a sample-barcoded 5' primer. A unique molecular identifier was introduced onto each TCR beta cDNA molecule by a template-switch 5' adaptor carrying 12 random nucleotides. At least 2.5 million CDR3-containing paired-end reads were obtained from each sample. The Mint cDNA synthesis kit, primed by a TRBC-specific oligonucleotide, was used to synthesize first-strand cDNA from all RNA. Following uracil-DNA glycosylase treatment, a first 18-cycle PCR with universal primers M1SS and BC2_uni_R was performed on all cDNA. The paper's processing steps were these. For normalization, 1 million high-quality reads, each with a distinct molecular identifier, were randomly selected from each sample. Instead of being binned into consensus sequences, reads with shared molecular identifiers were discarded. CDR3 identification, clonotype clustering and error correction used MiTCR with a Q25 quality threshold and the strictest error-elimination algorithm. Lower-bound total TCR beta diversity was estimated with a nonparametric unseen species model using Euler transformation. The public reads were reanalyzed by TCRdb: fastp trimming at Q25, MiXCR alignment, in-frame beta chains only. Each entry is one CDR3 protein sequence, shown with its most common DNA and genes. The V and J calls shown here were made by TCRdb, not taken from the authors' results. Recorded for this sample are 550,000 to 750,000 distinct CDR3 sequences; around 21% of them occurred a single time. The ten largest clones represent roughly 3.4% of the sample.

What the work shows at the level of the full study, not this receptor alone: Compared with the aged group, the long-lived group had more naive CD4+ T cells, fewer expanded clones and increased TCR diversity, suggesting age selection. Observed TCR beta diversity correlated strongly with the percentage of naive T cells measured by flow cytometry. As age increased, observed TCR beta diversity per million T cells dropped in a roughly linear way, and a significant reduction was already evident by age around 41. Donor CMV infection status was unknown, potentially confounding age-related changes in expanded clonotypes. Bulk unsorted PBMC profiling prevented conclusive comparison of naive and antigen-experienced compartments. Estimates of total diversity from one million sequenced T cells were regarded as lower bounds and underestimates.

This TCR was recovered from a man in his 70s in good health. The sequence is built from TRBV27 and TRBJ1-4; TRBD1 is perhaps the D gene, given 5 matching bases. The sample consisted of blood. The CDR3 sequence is CASSNRTNEKLFF. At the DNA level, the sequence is TGTGCCAGCAGCAACAGGACTAATGAAAAACTGTTTTTT.